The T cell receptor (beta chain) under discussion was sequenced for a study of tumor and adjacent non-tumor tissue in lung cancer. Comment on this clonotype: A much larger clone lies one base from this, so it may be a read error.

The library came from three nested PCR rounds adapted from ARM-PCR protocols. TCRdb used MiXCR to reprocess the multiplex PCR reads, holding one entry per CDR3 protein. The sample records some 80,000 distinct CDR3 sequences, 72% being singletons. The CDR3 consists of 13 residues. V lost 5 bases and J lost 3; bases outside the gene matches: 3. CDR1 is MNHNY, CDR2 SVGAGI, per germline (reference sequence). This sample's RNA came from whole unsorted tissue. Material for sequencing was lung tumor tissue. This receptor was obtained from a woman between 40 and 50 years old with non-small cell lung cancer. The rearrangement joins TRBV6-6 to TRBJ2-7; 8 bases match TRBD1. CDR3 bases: TGTGCCAGCAGTCCAGGGGGCCACTACGAGCAGTACTTC. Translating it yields CASSPGGHYEQYF.